The 24 T cell receptor beta chains below come from one sample, sequenced in a study of STAT3 mutations in large granular lymphocyte leukemia. The study, taken as a whole, reports: Every T-LGLL patient had at least one immunodominant TCRbeta clonotype.

Method: immunoSEQ multiplex PCR; TCRdb's copy keeps in-frame clones and lacks some. The data contain under 35,000 clones, 60% to 85% of them singletons. Their antigen targets remain unknown. The sample taken for sequencing was peripheral blood mononuclear cells. These receptor sequences come from a woman aged 45-60 years with T-cell large granular lymphocyte leukemia. Some clones in this sample may be carry-over from other donors' samples.

The rearrangement uses TRBV7-8 and TRBJ1-2, with 7 nucleotides matching TRBD1. The trim removed 4 bases at V and 2 bases at J, leaving 7 bases unmatched. This CDR3 is built from 15 residues. The germline V gene has CDR1 SGHVS and CDR2 FQNEAQ. The CDR3 DNA reads as TGTGCCAGCAGCTCAGGACGACAGGGAAACTATGGCTACACCTTC. Protein sequence: CASSSGRQGNYGYTF.

The chain joins TRBV6-1 to TRBJ2-7; D is ambiguous. The CDR3 loop spans 13 amino acids. Trimming took 3 bases from V and 2 from J, leaving 8 bases between them. The germline gives CDR1 MNHNS, CDR2 SASEGT. In DNA, the CDR3 is TGTGCCAGCAGTGATTGGCGGCCCTACGAGCAGTACTTC. As protein: CASSDWRPYEQYF.

The gene calls are TRBV6-7 and TRBJ2-1; no clear D gene. TRBV6-7 is annotated as an ORF whose role is uncertain. The CDR3 runs 14 residues. The V and J ends lost 2 bases and 7 bases respectively, with 12 bases between them. CDR3 nucleotides: TGTGCCAGCAGTTACACCAGGAGAAGGAATGAGCAGTTCTTC. As protein: CASSYTRRRNEQFF.

This clone was recorded a few times. The chain employs TRBV7-9 and TRBJ2-5; D gene unclear. CDR3 length equals 14 residues. Deletions cut 3 bases from V and 4 bases from J, with 12 bases between. CDR1 and CDR2 (germline): SEHNR, FQNEAQ (reference sequence). In nucleotides, the CDR3 is TGTGCCAGCAGCTTCAGGAATGCTGTAGAGACCCAGTACTTC. Translation: CASSFRNAVETQYF.

The CDR3 is CASSPGLISGNTIYF. The CDR3 DNA follows: TGTGCCAGCAGCCCGGGACTGATCTCTGGAAACACCATATATTTT. The chain has TRBV5-4 and TRBJ1-3; tentatively, D is TRBD1 (5 bases). Germline V gene lookup returns CDR1 SGHNT and CDR2 YYREEE (reference sequence). The CDR3 has 15 amino acids. The V end was cut by 4 bases, the J end by 0 bases, with 11 bases between. Full variable domain (remainder filled in from reference TRBV5-4 and TRBJ1-3): ETGVTQSPTHLIKTRGQQVTLRCSSQSGHNTVSWYQQALGQGPQFIFQYYREEENGRGNFPPRFSGLQFPNYSSELNVNALELDDSALYLCASSPGLISGNTIYFGEGSWLTVV.

The rearrangement links TRBV29-1 to TRBJ2-5, with D tentatively TRBD2 (7 bases). The CDR3 is 14 amino acids. V lost 6 bases, J lost 4 bases, and 18 bases lay in between. Germline-derived CDR1 and CDR2 are SQVTM and ANQGSEA. The CDR3 nucleotides read TGCAGCGTCCGGTACGGGGGGCTCGTAGAGACCCAGTACTTC. This encodes CSVRYGGLVETQYF.

This clone was detected a few times. CDR3 sequence: CASSKHYEQYF. Here the CDR3 DNA reads TGTGCCAGCAGCAAGCACTACGAGCAGTACTTC. The chain combines TRBV13 with TRBJ2-7; D call uncertain. The CDR3 loop spans 11 amino acids. Trimming stripped 5 bases from V and 3 bases from J, with 5 bases between. CDR1 and CDR2 (germline): PRHDT, FYEKMQ (reference sequence).

The V and J genes are TRBV30 and TRBJ1-1; D ambiguous. V was pared by 0 bases and J by 4 bases, with 9 bases between. This CDR3 has 13 residues. Germline lookup yields CDR1 GTSNPN and CDR2 SVGIG (reference sequence). CDR3 protein: CAWSVPVSTEAFF. The DNA for the CDR3 is TGTGCCTGGAGTGTACCGGTCAGCACTGAAGCTTTCTTT.

The V gene is TRBV6-6, the J gene TRBJ2-3, with D uncertain. The CDR3 sequence is 13 residues long. V lost 10 bases and J 2 bases, leaving 13 bases between the germline ends. The germline gives CDR1 MNHNY, CDR2 SVGAGI (reference sequence). CDR3 loop: CATRQDSTDTQYF. CDR3 in DNA: TGTGCCACCCGACAAGACTCCACAGATACGCAGTATTTT.

This clone was seen once. The chain is built from TRBV5-5 and TRBJ2-7, with 7 bases aligning to TRBD1. CDR3 length: 13 residues. In germline, CDR1 is SGHKS, CDR2 YYEKEE (reference sequence). The J segment lost 2 bases and the V segment lost 4 bases, leaving 3 bases of the junction unmatched. As DNA, the CDR3 is TGTGCCAGCAGCCGACAGGGTGCCTACGAGCAGTACTTC. This sequence encodes CASSRQGAYEQYF.

This chain uses TRBV6-6 with TRBJ2-5; possible D gene TRBD1, 6 bases. CDR3 length equals 13 residues. Germline CDR1 is MNHNY and CDR2 is SVGAGI (reference sequence). Trimming took off 6 bases at V and 5 bases at J, with 13 bases between the two ends. The CDR3 nucleotides read TGTGCCAGCAGCTGGGGGCGGGCGGAGACCCAGTACTTC. Its translation is CASSWGRAETQYF.

This chain joins TRBV29-1 and TRBJ1-2; no definite D call. Trimming took off 5 bases at V and 5 bases at J, with 15 bases between the two ends. The CDR3 runs to 13 residues. Germline V lookup: CDR1 SQVTM, CDR2 ANQGSEA. In DNA, the CDR3 is TGCAGCGTTTACCCGGACGGACGGTATGGCTACACCTTC. It yields the protein CSVYPDGRYGYTF.

The chain links TRBV29-1 to TRBJ2-3; 7 nucleotides line up with TRBD2. The CDR3 extends over 13 amino acids. The germline V gene has CDR1 SQVTM and CDR2 ANQGSEA. The ends lost 7 bases at V and 2 bases at J; junction bases unmatched: 6. The CDR3 nucleotides are TGCAGCGCATGGGGAGGGGCCACAGATACGCAGTATTTT. This codes for CSAWGGATDTQYF.

In DNA, the CDR3 is TGTGCCAGCAGTGAATTTGGCAAATACAATGAGCAGTTCTTC. Its protein product is CASSEFGKYNEQFF. This chain links TRBV2 with TRBJ2-1; no definite D call. The CDR3 covers 14 residues. The germline CDR1 and CDR2 sequences are SNHLY and FYNNEI. V was cut by 2 bases and J by 4 bases, with 9 bases left in between.

The chain links TRBV7-9 to TRBJ1-1; D is undetermined. The V gene's germline CDR1 is SEHNR and CDR2 FQNEAQ (reference sequence). The CDR3 runs 11 residues. With 1 base removed from V and 7 bases from J, the gap between germline ends came to 4 bases. The CDR3 coding sequence is TGTGCCAGCAGCTTAGTAGGTGAAGCTTTCTTT. Translated: CASSLVGEAFF. The entire variable domain, with the rest obtained from reference TRBV7-9 and TRBJ1-1, is as follows: DTGVSQNPRHKITKRGQNVTFRCDPISEHNRLYWYRQTLGQGPEFLTYFQNEAQLEKSRLLSDRFSAERPKGSFSTLEIQRTEQGDSAMYLCASSLVGEAFFGQGTRLTVV.

The rearrangement uses TRBV6-5 and TRBJ2-7; no clear D gene. This CDR3 region has 12 residues. Trimming pared 6 bases from V and 3 bases from J, leaving 9 bases between. Germline V gives CDR1 MNHEY, CDR2 SVGAGI. The CDR3 is CASRSHLYEQYF. The CDR3 region has the DNA TGTGCCAGCAGAAGTCACCTCTACGAGCAGTACTTC.

V and J are TRBV5-6 and TRBJ1-4, with D perhaps matching TRBD1 (5 bases). Trimming took off 3 bases at V and 6 bases at J, with 15 bases between the two ends. There are 15 residues in the CDR3. Germline CDR1 and CDR2: SGHDT and YYEEEE. DNA for the CDR3: TGTGCCAGCAGCTACCGGGACGGGGGTGATGAAAAACTGTTTTTT. It specifies CASSYRDGGDEKLFF.

The chain joins TRBV5-6 to TRBJ2-7; TRBD2 agrees at 9 bases. From germline, CDR1 is SGHDT and CDR2 YYEEEE. The CDR3 is made up of 18 amino acids. V lost 2 bases and J lost 3; bases outside the gene matches: 15. The CDR3 DNA reads TGTGCCAGCAGCTTCTGGACTAGCGCCCGACGAAGGGGCTACGAGCAGTACTTC. Translation gives CASSFWTSARRRGYEQYF.

This chain connects TRBV18 to TRBJ1-4; TRBD1 might be the D (5 bases). V was pared by 5 bases and J by 0 bases, with 16 bases between. The CDR3 is 17 amino acids. Germline CDR1 reads KGHSH; CDR2 reads LQKENI. CDR3 coding DNA: TGTGCCAGCTCATCAAAAGGGACCCTCGCAACTAATGAAAAACTGTTTTTT. Encoded protein: CASSSKGTLATNEKLFF.

V and J are TRBV28 and TRBJ1-1; D ambiguous. Trimming removed 9 bases at V and 1 base at J, with 9 bases between. The CDR3 runs to 12 residues. Germline CDR1 is MDHEN and CDR2 is SYDVKM. The CDR3 loop reads CASTVPNTEAFF. The CDR3 nucleotides are TGTGCCAGTACGGTCCCGAACACTGAAGCTTTCTTT.

The rearrangement links TRBV7-9 to TRBJ1-1; the match to TRBD1 covers 8 bases. The CDR3 sequence is 16 residues long. V lost 5 bases to trimming and J lost 2 bases; unmatched junction nucleotides: 10. Germline V gene data show CDR1 as SEHNR and CDR2 as FQNEAQ (reference sequence). CDR3 nucleotide sequence: TGTGCCAGCAGCCCGATTACCGGGACAGGTAACACTGAAGCTTTCTTT. Protein: CASSPITGTGNTEAFF. The entire variable domain, with the rest obtained from reference TRBV7-9 and TRBJ1-1, is as follows: DTGVSQNPRHKITKRGQNVTFRCDPISEHNRLYWYRQTLGQGPEFLTYFQNEAQLEKSRLLSDRFSAERPKGSFSTLEIQRTEQGDSAMYLCASSPITGTGNTEAFFGQGTRLTVV.

The chain joins TRBV6-6 to TRBJ1-5; D not certain. Per the germline V gene, CDR1 is MNHNY and CDR2 is SVGAGI (reference sequence). Trimming took 6 bases from V and 9 from J, leaving 9 bases between them. The CDR3 loop spans 11 amino acids. In DNA form, the CDR3 reads TGTGCCAGCAGCCCGGGAAGGCCCCAGCATTTT. It encodes CASSPGRPQHF.

This clone occurred a few times. This chain uses TRBV28 with TRBJ1-2; 7 bases agree with TRBD1. J lost 4 bases, V lost 11 bases, and 7 bases had no gene match. There are 12 residues in the CDR3. Germline lookup yields CDR1 MDHEN and CDR2 SYDVKM. CDR3: CAVTGTAYGYTF. In DNA, the CDR3 is TGTGCCGTTACCGGGACAGCCTATGGCTACACCTTC.

This chain links TRBV5-5 with TRBJ2-7, with TRBD2 as a possible D gene (5 bases). The CDR3 covers 15 residues. Germline V CDR1 and CDR2: SGHKS, YYEKEE (reference sequence). V lost 4 bases and J 5 bases, leaving 19 bases between the germline ends. This CDR3 reads CASSRLVRGFDEQYF. In nucleotides, the CDR3 is TGTGCCAGCAGCCGACTTGTCCGAGGGTTCGACGAGCAGTACTTC.